This T cell receptor beta chain was sequenced in a study of vaccination and CD4 T cells after COVID-19. An Oncomine TCR Beta short-read assay was used to sequence the DNA from cultured CD4+ T cells. TCRdb redid the calling of the PCR reads with MiXCR, one entry per CDR3 protein. This sample has 9,000 to 15,000 distinct CDR3 sequences; 44% occur once, and the top ten carry around 19%. Study-wide results and caveats: Researchers report that 304 of 307 vaccine-specific clones in convalescent patients proved spike mono-reactive.

Treatment noted: roughly 10-day PBMC culture with coronavirus spike peptide pools or control peptides (ViraFEST assay). For ViraFEST, peptide pools expanded antigen-specific T cells, after which the TCRs were sequenced. As for this clonotype: Its matching antigen is unknown.

CDR1 is LNHDA and CDR2 is SQIVND in the germline V gene (reference sequence). The CDR3 covers 15 residues. Trimming took 4 bases from V and 7 from J, leaving 19 bases between them. Sequencing was performed on cultured CD4+ T cells from blood. The chain carries TRBV19 and TRBJ1-2; maybe TRBD1 (5 bases). This sequence was found in a human donor with COVID-19. The CDR3 nucleotides are TGTGCCAGTAGTACCGGGGCCCTCTCGAGGGGTGGCTACACCTTC. It codes for CASSTGALSRGGYTF. Together with reference TRBV19 and TRBJ1-2, the CDR3 gives the full variable domain: DGGITQSPKYLFRKEGQNVTLSCEQNLNHDAMYWYRQDPGQGLRLIYYSQIVNDFQKGDIAEGYSVSREKKESFPLTVTSAQKNPTAFYLCASSTGALSRGGYTFGSGTRLTVV.